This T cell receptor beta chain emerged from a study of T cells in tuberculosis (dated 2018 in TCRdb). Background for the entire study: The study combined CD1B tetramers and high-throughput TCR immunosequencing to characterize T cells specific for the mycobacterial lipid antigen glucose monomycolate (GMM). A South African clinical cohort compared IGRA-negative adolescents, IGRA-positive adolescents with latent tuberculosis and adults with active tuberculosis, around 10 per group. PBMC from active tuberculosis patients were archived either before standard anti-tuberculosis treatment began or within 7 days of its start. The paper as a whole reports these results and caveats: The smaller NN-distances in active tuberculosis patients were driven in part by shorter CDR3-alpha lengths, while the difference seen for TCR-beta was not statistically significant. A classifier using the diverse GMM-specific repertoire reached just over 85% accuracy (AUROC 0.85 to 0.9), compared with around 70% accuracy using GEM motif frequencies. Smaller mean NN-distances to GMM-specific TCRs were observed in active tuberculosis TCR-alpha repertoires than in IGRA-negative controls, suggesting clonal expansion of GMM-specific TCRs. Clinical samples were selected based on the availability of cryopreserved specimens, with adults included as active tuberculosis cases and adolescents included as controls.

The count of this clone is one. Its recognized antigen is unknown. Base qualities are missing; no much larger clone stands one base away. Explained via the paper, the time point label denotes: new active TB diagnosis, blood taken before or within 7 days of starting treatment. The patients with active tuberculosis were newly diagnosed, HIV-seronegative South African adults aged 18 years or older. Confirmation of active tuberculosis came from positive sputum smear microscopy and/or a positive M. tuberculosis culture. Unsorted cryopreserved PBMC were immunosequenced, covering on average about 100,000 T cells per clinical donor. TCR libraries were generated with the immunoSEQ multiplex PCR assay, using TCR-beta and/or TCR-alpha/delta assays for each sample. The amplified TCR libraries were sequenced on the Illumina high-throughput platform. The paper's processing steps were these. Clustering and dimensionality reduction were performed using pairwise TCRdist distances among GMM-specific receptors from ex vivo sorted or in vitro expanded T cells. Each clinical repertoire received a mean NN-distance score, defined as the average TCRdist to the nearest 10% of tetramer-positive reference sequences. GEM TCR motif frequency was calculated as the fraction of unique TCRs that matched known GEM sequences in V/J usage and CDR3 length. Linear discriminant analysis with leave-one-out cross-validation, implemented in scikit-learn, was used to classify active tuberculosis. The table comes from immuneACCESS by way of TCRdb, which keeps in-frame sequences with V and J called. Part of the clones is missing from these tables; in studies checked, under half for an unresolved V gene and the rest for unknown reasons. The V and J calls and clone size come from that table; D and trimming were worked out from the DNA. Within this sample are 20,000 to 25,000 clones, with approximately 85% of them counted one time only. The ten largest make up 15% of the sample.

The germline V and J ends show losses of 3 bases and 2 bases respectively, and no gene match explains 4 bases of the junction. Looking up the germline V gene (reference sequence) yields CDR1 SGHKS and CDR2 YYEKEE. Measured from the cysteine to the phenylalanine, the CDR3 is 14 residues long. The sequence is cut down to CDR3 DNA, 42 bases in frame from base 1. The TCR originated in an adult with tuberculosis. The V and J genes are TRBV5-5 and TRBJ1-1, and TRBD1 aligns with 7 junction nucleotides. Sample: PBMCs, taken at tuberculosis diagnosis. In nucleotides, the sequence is TGTGCCAGCAGCTATTACAGGGGCAACACTGAAGCTTTCTTT. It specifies CASSYYRGNTEAFF. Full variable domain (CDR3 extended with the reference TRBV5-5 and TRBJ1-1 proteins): DAGVTQSPTHLIKTRGQQVTLRCSPISGHKSVSWYQQVLGQGPQFIFQYYEKEERGRGNFPDRFSARQFPNYSSELNVNALLLGDSALYLCASSYYRGNTEAFFGQGTRLTVV.